Listed below are T cell receptor beta chains from one sample, sequenced in a study of neoadjuvant anti-PD-1 for oral cavity cancer. Assay used: immunoSEQ multiplex PCR; TCRdb lists only in-frame clones, some missing. The sample records tens of thousands of clones, approximately 87% being singletons. The sequences come from PBMCs, collected after nivolumab (anti-PD-1) treatment. These TCRs come from a person aged 40 to 85 with oral cavity squamous cell carcinoma. Both conserved end residues are part of each CDR3. The D gene is left open where the match is weak. The size field is filled for only some rows; it gives once, few, many or a size class.

>NA|TRBV7-8|NA|TRBJ2-5|15
TGTGCCAGCAGCTTAGACGGCGGGGTGGGGGAGACCCAGTACTTC
CASSLDGGVGETQYF
>once|TRBV28|NA|TRBJ1-1|18
TGTGCCAGCAGTGCCTACTCAGCTCGCGGCCGCCGGAACACTGAAGCTTTCTTT
CASSAYSARGRRNTEAFF
>NA|TRBV27|NA|TRBJ1-2|13
TGTGCCAGCAGGGTCAGGGCAGGGGTAGGCTACACCTTC
CASRVRAGVGYTF
>once|TRBV7-9|NA|TRBJ1-1|15
TGTGCCAGCAGCTTAGTGACGTCGGTAAGGACTGAAGCTTTCTTT
CASSLVTSVRTEAFF
>NA|TRBV29-1|NA|TRBJ1-1|12
TGCAGCGTTGTTCGGGGGTCCACTGAAGCTTTCTTT
CSVVRGSTEAFF
>NA|TRBV7-8|TRBD1|TRBJ2-7|15
TGTGCCAGCAGCTCCTACCGGGACAGGGGCTACGAGCAGTACTTC
CASSSYRDRGYEQYF
>NA|TRBV7-3|NA|TRBJ1-1|14
TGTGCCAGCAGCTCTCAGGTGCTGAACACTGAAGCTTTCTTT
CASSSQVLNTEAFF
>NA|TRBV7-2|NA|TRBJ2-5|14
TGTGCCAGCAGCCGGAGACCTAGAGGCGAGACCCAGTACTTC
CASSRRPRGETQYF
>once|TRBV2|NA|TRBJ1-3|13
TGTGCCAGCAGTGCAAGGACTGCAAACACCATATATTTT
CASSARTANTIYF
>NA|TRBV9|NA|TRBJ1-1|13
TGTGCCAGCAGCGTGGACAGTCAGACTGAAGCTTTCTTT
CASSVDSQTEAFF
>once|TRBV27|TRBD2|TRBJ2-3|14
TGTGCCAGCCGTGCCGGGGGGTTCGGAGTTGCGCAGTATTTT
CASRAGGFGVAQYF
>NA|TRBV2|TRBD1|TRBJ1-3|16
TGTGCCAGCAACCCCGGGACAGGGGCTGCGGGAAACACCATATATTTT
CASNPGTGAAGNTIYF
>NA|TRBV5-1|NA|TRBJ2-1|14
TGCGCCAACAGCCCCAATCACCCCTGGGAGGAGCAGTTCTTC
CANSPNHPWEEQFF
>NA|TRBV10-1|NA|TRBJ1-1|14
TGCGCCAGTGGGCCTAGCGGAGCGAACACTGAAGCTTTCTTT
CASGPSGANTEAFF
>NA|TRBV9|NA|TRBJ1-1|14
TGTGCCAGCAGCGTAGCTGCGGGGCCTGGGGAAGCTTTCTTT
CASSVAAGPGEAFF
>NA|TRBV19|NA|TRBJ1-2|13
TGTGCCAGTAGTACGGACGGTTACTATGGCTACACCTTC
CASSTDGYYGYTF
>NA|TRBV2|NA|TRBJ1-2|14
TGTGCCAGCCGAAAGTCCCCCGGAAGAACTGGCTACACCTTC
CASRKSPGRTGYTF
>few|TRBV28|NA|TRBJ1-1|16
TGTGCCAGCGATACTTTGTGGGGGCGGGGGAACACTGAAGCTTTCTTT
CASDTLWGRGNTEAFF
>once|TRBV10-3|NA|TRBJ2-1|14
TGTGCCATCAGTGAGTCTCAGGGTAGGGATGAGCAGTTCTTC
CAISESQGRDEQFF
>NA|TRBV5-1|TRBD2|TRBJ2-3|14
TGCGCCAGCAGTGGACTAGCGGGGAGGGATACGCAGTATTTT
CASSGLAGRDTQYF
>NA|TRBV4-2|TRBD2|TRBJ2-3|17
TGTGCCAGCAGCCAAGCTCTAGCGGGAACCCCCACAGATACGCAGTATTTT
CASSQALAGTPTDTQYF
>NA|TRBV7-8|TRBD2|TRBJ2-5|15
TGTGCCAGCAGCTTAGCAGCGGGGTTTCAAGAGACCCAGTACTTC
CASSLAAGFQETQYF
>once|TRBV5-1|NA|TRBJ1-1|14
TGCGCCAGCAGCACGGAGGCAGGGAACACTGAAGCTTTCTTT
CASSTEAGNTEAFF
>NA|TRBV7-9|NA|TRBJ2-5|13
TGTGCCAGCAGCCTGACTAGGTCGGAGACCCAGTACTTC
CASSLTRSETQYF
>NA|TRBV6-5|TRBD1|TRBJ2-7|14
TGTGCCAGCAGTTACAGAGACAGGGTCCACGAGCAGTACTTC
CASSYRDRVHEQYF
>NA|TRBV7-9|TRBD1|TRBJ1-4|16
TGTGCCAGCAGGCCCCAGGGAGGGACAGGGCCTGAAAAACTGTTTTTT
CASRPQGGTGPEKLFF
>once|TRBV13|NA|TRBJ2-5|13
TGTGCCAGCAGCTTCCGGGAGCAAGAGACCCAGTACTTC
CASSFREQETQYF
>NA|TRBV5-4|NA|TRBJ2-1|15
TGTGCCAGCAGCTTGGACCAGGGTGGGGACAATGAGCAGTTCTTC
CASSLDQGGDNEQFF
>NA|TRBV25-1|TRBD2|TRBJ2-1|18
TGTGCCAGCAGGATGGACCGACTAGCGGGGGGATCCTACAATGAGCAGTTCTTC
CASRMDRLAGGSYNEQFF
>NA|TRBV7-8|TRBD2|TRBJ2-5|16
TGTGCCAGCAGCTTAGGAAGTAGCGGGATAGGCGAGACCCAGTACTTC
CASSLGSSGIGETQYF
>NA|TRBV5-6|NA|TRBJ1-3|15
TGTGCCAGCACCATTGACAGAGGCTCTGGAAACACCATATATTTT
CASTIDRGSGNTIYF
>NA|TRBV6-1|TRBD2|TRBJ2-3|14
TGTGCCAGCAGTGAGGGACTAGTTTCTGATACGCAGTATTTT
CASSEGLVSDTQYF
>once|TRBV28|NA|TRBJ1-1|11
TGTGCCAGCACTGAGAACACTGAAGCTTTCTTT
CASTENTEAFF
>few|TRBV5-6|TRBD2|TRBJ2-5|14
TGTGCCAGCAGCTTAGCGGGAGCGAGGGAGACCCAGTACTTC
CASSLAGARETQYF
>NA|TRBV29-1|TRBD1|TRBJ1-1|13
TGCAGCGTTGAGGGGACAGAGAACACTGAAGCTTTCTTT
CSVEGTENTEAFF
>NA|TRBV6-1|TRBD2|TRBJ2-7|21
TGTGCCAGCAGTGAAAAGTGGGGGGGTGTACTAGCGGGAGACCTCTCCTACGAGCAGTACTTC
CASSEKWGGVLAGDLSYEQYF
>once|TRBV6-1|TRBD1|TRBJ2-7|14
TGTGCCAGCAGTTATACCGGGACAGGGAGCGAGCAGTACTTC
CASSYTGTGSEQYF
>NA|TRBV27|NA|TRBJ2-7|14
TGTGCCAGCAGTTTAAAGGAATACTCCTACGAGCAGTACTTC
CASSLKEYSYEQYF
>NA|TRBV5-1|NA|TRBJ2-7|12
TGCGCCAGCAGCGCCAGCTCCTACGAGCAGTACTTC
CASSASSYEQYF
>NA|TRBV7-9|NA|TRBJ1-2|11
TGTGCCAGCAGCTTCCGAGATCTCTACACCTTC
CASSFRDLYTF
>NA|TRBV15|NA|TRBJ2-3|16
TGTGCCACCAGCAGAGCGCGACACTCGGTCGCAGATACGCAGTATTTT
CATSRARHSVADTQYF
>NA|TRBV7-9|NA|TRBJ1-5|13
TGTGCCAGCAGCTTAGACGCAGATCAGCCCCAGCATTTT
CASSLDADQPQHF
>NA|TRBV5-1|NA|TRBJ2-2|15
TGCGCCAGCACCTCCCGAACAGGTCAAACCGGGGAGCTGTTTTTT
CASTSRTGQTGELFF
>NA|TRBV6-5|TRBD1|TRBJ2-5|14
TGTGCCAGCGGGGCGGGGACAGGTCAAGAGACCCAGTACTTC
CASGAGTGQETQYF
>few|TRBV6-5|TRBD1|TRBJ1-5|14
TGTGCCAGCAGTTTGGGACAGGGTCGGCAGCCCCAGCATTTT
CASSLGQGRQPQHF
>NA|TRBV12-2|NA|TRBJ2-7|13
TGTGCAAGTCGCTTGGCTAGGGAGTACGAGCAGTACTTC
CASRLAREYEQYF
>NA|TRBV6-6|NA|TRBJ1-5|12
TGTGCCAGCGGGGCGCCGAATCAGCCCCAGCATTTT
CASGAPNQPQHF
>NA|TRBV7-7|TRBD1|TRBJ2-1|15
TGTGCCAGCAGCTTAGCCGGGACAGGCCACAATGAGCAGTTCTTC
CASSLAGTGHNEQFF
>NA|TRBV4-1|NA|TRBJ2-1|17
TGCGCCAGTAGCCAAGATGGTTCCCTAGCTTCCTACAATGAGCAGTTCTTC
CASSQDGSLASYNEQFF
>NA|TRBV7-9|TRBD1|TRBJ2-7|13
TGTGCCAGCAGCCCGGACAGGGTAGGCGAGCAGTACTTC
CASSPDRVGEQYF
>NA|TRBV5-4|TRBD1|TRBJ1-1|13
TGTGCCAGCAGCCGGGGACAGGTGATTGAAGCTTTCTTT
CASSRGQVIEAFF
>NA|TRBV4-1|NA|TRBJ1-3|13
TGCGCCAGCAGCCAAACCGTTGGAAACACCATATATTTT
CASSQTVGNTIYF